This entry is about one T cell receptor beta chain. What it binds is unknown. Every sample had a minimum of 6.5 million PBMCs isolated. This specimen comes from a study of blood T cells in healthy people across ages. Study-wide results and limits: Because sorting was not performed, PBMCs prevented conclusive naive versus antigen-experienced comparison.

A sample-barcoded 5' primer and a J-beta primer mix were used in a second PCR of about 6 to 11 cycles. At least 2.5 million CDR3-containing paired-end reads were obtained per sample. TCRdb processed the 5' RACE reads anew with MiXCR; each CDR3 protein has one entry. The sample carries about 930,000 distinct CDR3 sequences, about 29% recorded once. The CDR3 is made up of 14 amino acids. Per the germline V gene, CDR1 is DFQATT and CDR2 is SNEGSKA (reference sequence). The J segment lost 0 bases and the V segment lost 5 bases, leaving 5 bases of the junction unmatched. Separately, the same data were catalogued under a study of T cells of mothers and their children. That report adds: All donors were healthy and Caucasian; they were a few mothers and their six children.

V gene TRBV20-1 combines with J gene TRBJ2-7; 9 bases agree with TRBD1. The specimen sequenced was blood. The origin of this receptor is a woman in her forties in good health. The CDR3 DNA reads TGCAGTGCTGGGGGACAGGGAAGCTCCTACGAGCAGTACTTC. Translated, it gives CSAGGQGSSYEQYF.